The subject of this entry is one TCR beta chain. Patients had blood sampled at baseline and again on cycle 4 day 1 and cycle 7 day 1. Generated by immunoSEQ multiplex PCR, the TCRdb table keeps only in-frame clones and is missing some. The sample yields about 53,000 clones, approximately 81% seen once. This sample is part of a study of OX40 agonist ivuxolimab in advanced cancers. With 0 bases removed from V and 6 bases from J, the gap between germline ends came to 8 bases. Germline V gene lookup returns CDR1 LGHNA and CDR2 YNFKEQ. The CDR3 is made up of 13 amino acids. The material sequenced was CD4+ or CD8+ T cells sorted from blood, taken in a trial of the OX40 agonist ivuxolimab. This TCR was sampled from an adult with an advanced solid tumor such as melanoma, head and neck, liver or kidney cancer. The chain recombines TRBV4-2 with TRBJ1-1; no definite D call. Here the CDR3 DNA reads TGTGCCAGCAGCCAAGATGAGGGTTCTGAAGCTTTCTTT. Translated: CASSQDEGSEAFF.